These 30 T cell receptor beta chains were sequenced from one sample in a study of shared clonotypes between healthy human individuals. The table came from immunoSEQ multiplex PCR; TCRdb's copy has only in-frame clones and leaves some out. This sample has around 600,000 clones, with roughly 95% found just once. CD45RO-negative, CCR7-positively selected cells formed the naive CD8 fraction, excluding terminally differentiated effector memory CD45RA+ cells. Sequencing used naive CD8+ T cells sorted from blood. The origin of the receptors is a young woman in good health.

V is TRBV30 and J is TRBJ2-7; TRBD2 matches 9 bases. The CDR3 is 13 amino acids. Per germline, CDR1 GTSNPN and CDR2 SVGIG (reference sequence). The V gene end was trimmed by 5 bases and the J gene end by 3 bases; junction bases not matched to a gene: 5. The CDR3 loop reads CAWASGTRYEQYF. The CDR3 DNA reads as TGTGCCTGGGCTAGCGGGACCCGCTACGAGCAGTACTTC.

There are a few counts of this clone. The V and J genes are TRBV7-9 and TRBJ2-7; a weak D match, TRBD1 (6 bases). With 4 bases removed from V and 3 bases from J, the gap between germline ends came to 13 bases. The germline CDR1 and CDR2 sequences are SEHNR and FQNEAQ (reference sequence). The CDR3 is 14 residues long. CDR3 DNA sequence: TGTGCCAGCAGCTCGATGACAGGAAACTACGAGCAGTACTTC. It encodes CASSSMTGNYEQYF.

The chain employs TRBV4-2 and TRBJ1-2; D gene unclear. This CDR3 has 15 residues. Germline V CDR1 and CDR2: LGHNA, YNFKEQ. The V gene lost 0 bases and the J gene lost 0 bases, with 8 bases spanning the gap. CDR3 protein: CASSQEGLANYGYTF. In DNA form, the CDR3 reads TGTGCCAGCAGCCAAGAGGGGTTAGCTAACTATGGCTACACCTTC.

This rearrangement joins TRBV5-4 to TRBJ2-2, with 9 bases that match TRBD2. Losses at the gene ends were 4 bases for V and 6 bases for J; bases not matched to a gene: 10. Germline V gives CDR1 SGHNT, CDR2 YYREEE (reference sequence). The CDR3 extends over 16 amino acids. The CDR3 nucleotides read TGTGCCAGCAGCCCCGGGGTAGCGGGAGCCGCCGGGGAGCTGTTTTTT. It is translated as CASSPGVAGAAGELFF.

Turning to this clone: The identical CDR3 is also encoded by other nucleotide sequences in the sample. The V and J genes are TRBV27 and TRBJ2-1; D gene unclear. The length of the CDR3 is 14 residues. Germline CDR1 reads MNHEY; CDR2 reads SMNVEV (reference sequence). V lost 4 bases to trimming and J lost 0 bases, with 7 bases between them. The CDR3 spells CASSSRSSYNEQFF. CDR3 nucleotide sequence: TGTGCCAGCAGTTCGCGTTCCTCCTACAATGAGCAGTTCTTC.

The CDR3 DNA reads as TGTGCCAGCAGTCCTAGCGGGAGTGGCTACGAGCAGTACTTC. Amino acids: CASSPSGSGYEQYF. The rearrangement links TRBV11-2 to TRBJ2-7; 10 nucleotides agree with TRBD2. The germline gives CDR1 SGHAT, CDR2 FQNNGV. V lost 6 bases, J lost 3 bases, and 5 bases stayed unmatched. The CDR3 runs to 14 residues. The entire variable domain, with the rest obtained from reference TRBV11-2 and TRBJ2-7, is as follows: EAGVAQSPRYKIIEKRQSVAFWCNPISGHATLYWYQQILGQGPKLLIQFQNNGVVDDSQLPKDRFSAERLKGVDSTLKIQPAKLEDSAVYLCASSPSGSGYEQYFGPGTRLTVT.

The J gene is TRBJ1-1, the V gene TRBV27; 8 nucleotides agree with TRBD1. The CDR3 consists of 14 residues. Germline CDR1 and CDR2: MNHEY and SMNVEV (reference sequence). Germline trimming cut 5 bases from V and 7 bases from J; bases unmatched to any gene: 9. DNA of the CDR3: TGTGCCAGCAGTAGTGGGACAGGAGTAGGTGAAGCTTTCTTT. Residues: CASSSGTGVGEAFF.

The chain couples TRBV10-1 to TRBJ2-3; D is uncertain. From germline, CDR1 is WNHNN and CDR2 SYGVQD (reference sequence). The CDR3 contains 13 residues. Trimming removed 6 bases at V and 2 bases at J, with 9 bases between. CDR3 region: CASSRRSTDTQYF. Written as DNA, the CDR3 is TGCGCCAGCAGCCGGCGGTCCACAGATACGCAGTATTTT.

V is TRBV9 and J is TRBJ1-4; D is possibly TRBD1 (5 bases). The CDR3 consists of 15 residues. Trimming took off 4 bases at V and 4 bases at J, with 14 bases between the two ends. Germline V lookup: CDR1 SGDLS, CDR2 YYNGEE. DNA for the CDR3: TGTGCCAGCAGCCTGGGGGGTTGGAGTAATGAAAAACTGTTTTTT. It yields the protein CASSLGGWSNEKLFF.

This clone has a handful of counts. The chain employs TRBV29-1 and TRBJ1-1; D call uncertain. In germline, CDR1 is SQVTM, CDR2 ANQGSEA. This CDR3 is 13 amino acids long. V was pared by 3 bases and J by 1 base, with 9 bases between. CDR3 sequence: CSVDGTTNTEAFF. The CDR3 coding sequence is TGCAGCGTTGATGGCACCACGAACACTGAAGCTTTCTTT.

This rearrangement joins TRBV28 to TRBJ2-6, with no clear D. The germline CDR1 and CDR2 sequences are MDHEN and SYDVKM. The CDR3 consists of 16 residues. V was trimmed by 4 bases and J by 1 base, leaving 11 bases between them. The CDR3, as DNA: TGTGCCAGCAGTTCGAACTCGGAATCTGGGGCCAACGTCCTGACTTTC. Translating it yields CASSSNSESGANVLTF.

The J gene is TRBJ1-1, the V gene TRBV19; D uncertain. This CDR3 has 15 amino acids. Germline-derived CDR1 and CDR2 are LNHDA and SQIVND (reference sequence). V dropped 9 bases and J dropped 1 base, with 18 bases sitting between them. CDR3 loop: CASNKVYTENTEAFF. DNA of the CDR3: TGTGCCAGCAACAAAGTTTATACAGAGAACACTGAAGCTTTCTTT. Filled out from reference TRBV19 and TRBJ1-1, the complete variable domain reads DGGITQSPKYLFRKEGQNVTLSCEQNLNHDAMYWYRQDPGQGLRLIYYSQIVNDFQKGDIAEGYSVSREKKESFPLTVTSAQKNPTAFYLCASNKVYTENTEAFFGQGTRLTVV.

The chain carries TRBV9 and TRBJ2-1; D not resolved. The CDR3 runs to 14 residues. The germline gives CDR1 SGDLS, CDR2 YYNGEE. V dropped 0 bases and J dropped 10 bases, with 14 bases sitting between them. The CDR3 bases are TGTGCCAGCAGCGTAGCTTGGGGAACGGCGGAGCAGTTCTTC. This sequence encodes CASSVAWGTAEQFF.

The J gene is TRBJ2-7, the V gene TRBV5-1; 11 bases match TRBD2. This CDR3 is 14 amino acids long. Germline-derived CDR1 and CDR2 are SGHRS and YFSETQ. V shed 4 bases and J 2 bases; nucleotides not matched to a gene: 2. CDR3 sequence reads: CASSPGLAAYEQYF. The CDR3 DNA sequence: TGCGCCAGCAGCCCGGGACTAGCGGCCTACGAGCAGTACTTC. The full variable domain, in which reference TRBV5-1 and TRBJ2-7 provide the parts outside the CDR3, is KAGVTQTPRYLIKTRGQQVTLSCSPISGHRSVSWYQQTPGQGLQFLFEYFSETQRNKGNFPGRFSGRQFSNSRSEMNVSTLELGDSALYLCASSPGLAAYEQYFGPGTRLTVT.

The V and J genes are TRBV7-9 and TRBJ2-7, with D unresolved. The V gene lost 4 bases and the J gene lost 2 bases, with 15 bases spanning the gap. CDR1 SEHNR and CDR2 FQNEAQ come from the germline V gene (reference sequence). The CDR3 spans 15 residues. Here the CDR3 reads CASSSTHEVTYEQYF. For the CDR3, the DNA is TGTGCCAGCAGCTCGACACACGAAGTGACCTACGAGCAGTACTTC.

The chain combines TRBV30 with TRBJ2-5; TRBD2 matches at 8 bases. Trimming at V came to 3 bases and at J to 5 bases, leaving 5 bases not matched to a gene. The germline CDR1 and CDR2 sequences are GTSNPN and SVGIG (reference sequence). The CDR3 is 13 amino acids. The CDR3 spells CAWRASGSETQYF. CDR3 in DNA: TGTGCCTGGAGGGCGAGCGGGAGTGAGACCCAGTACTTC.

The chain joins TRBV5-6 to TRBJ1-5; D unclear. This CDR3 contains 14 residues. The germline V and J ends were trimmed by 1 base and 1 base, with 6 bases remaining between them. The germline gives CDR1 SGHDT, CDR2 YYEEEE. The CDR3 DNA reads as TGTGCCAGCAGCTTGAGTGGGAGCAATCAGCCCCAGCATTTT. Translated, it gives CASSLSGSNQPQHF.

The chain employs TRBV7-6 and TRBJ2-1; TRBD2 aligns across 11 bases. The CDR3 sequence is 15 residues long. The V gene's germline CDR1 is SGHVS and CDR2 FNYEAQ. The V segment lost 5 bases and the J segment 4 bases; nucleotides outside the gene matches: 4. The CDR3 nucleotides are TGTGCCAGCAGCCCGGGACTAGCGGAATACAATGAGCAGTTCTTC. Encoded protein: CASSPGLAEYNEQFF.

Turning to this clone: Other DNA sequences within the sample encode an identical CDR3. The chain uses TRBV19 and TRBJ2-7, with D tentatively TRBD2 (5 bases). The CDR3 is made up of 14 amino acids. CDR1 LNHDA and CDR2 SQIVND come from the germline V gene (reference sequence). Trimming took 1 base from V and 4 from J, leaving 11 bases between them. The CDR3 nucleotides read TGTGCCAGTAGTATAGCGTCCGGGAATTACGAGCAGTACTTC. It translates to CASSIASGNYEQYF.

The chain combines TRBV2 with TRBJ2-7, with TRBD1 identical over 7 bases. The CDR3 loop spans 15 amino acids. Per the germline V gene, CDR1 is SNHLY and CDR2 is FYNNEI. After removal of 7 bases from V and 1 base from J, the junction contained 10 bases not matched to a gene. For the CDR3, the DNA is TGTGCCAGCACCGAGGGTTCAGGGGGTTCCTACGAGCAGTACTTC. Its translation: CASTEGSGGSYEQYF.

The chain links TRBV4-2 to TRBJ2-1, with D possibly called TRBD1 or TRBD2 (5 bases each). Deletions cut 4 bases from V and 4 bases from J, with 17 bases between. Germline lookup yields CDR1 LGHNA and CDR2 YNFKEQ. This CDR3 region has 16 residues. CDR3 sequence (DNA): TGTGCCAGCAGCCTCGAGGGAGAAGGGGTTTACAATGAGCAGTTCTTC. This encodes CASSLEGEGVYNEQFF.

The chain carries TRBV27 and TRBJ2-5, with D hard to call. The length of the CDR3 is 13 residues. Deletions cut 4 bases from V and 5 bases from J, with 11 bases between. Per germline, CDR1 MNHEY and CDR2 SMNVEV (reference sequence). Here the CDR3 reads CASSSTVLETQYF. The CDR3 nucleotides read TGTGCCAGCAGTTCCACCGTCTTGGAGACCCAGTACTTC.

This chain joins TRBV10-3 and TRBJ2-1; 7 bases fit TRBD1. The J segment lost 8 bases and the V segment lost 5 bases, leaving 12 bases of the junction unmatched. Germline lookup yields CDR1 ENHRY and CDR2 SYGVKD. This CDR3 has 15 amino acids. The CDR3 coding sequence is TGTGCCATCAGTAGAGGGACAGAAATGTGGGATGAGCAGTTCTTC. Translation gives CAISRGTEMWDEQFF.

This chain's CDR3 is CASSIDATAAYEQYF. Written as DNA, the CDR3 is TGTGCCAGTAGTATTGATGCTACGGCAGCCTACGAGCAGTACTTC. The chain uses TRBV19 and TRBJ2-7; D is unclear. Germline V lookup: CDR1 LNHDA, CDR2 SQIVND (reference sequence). With 3 bases removed from V and 2 bases from J, the gap between germline ends came to 14 bases. The CDR3 consists of 15 residues. The full variable domain, its missing parts supplied by reference TRBV19 and TRBJ2-7, is DGGITQSPKYLFRKEGQNVTLSCEQNLNHDAMYWYRQDPGQGLRLIYYSQIVNDFQKGDIAEGYSVSREKKESFPLTVTSAQKNPTAFYLCASSIDATAAYEQYFGPGTRLTVT.

DNA for the CDR3: TGTGCCAGCAGTACAGGGGTAGGTTACGAGCAGTACTTC. As protein: CASSTGVGYEQYF. The chain has TRBV27 and TRBJ2-7; 7 nucleotides line up with TRBD1. The V gene's germline CDR1 is MNHEY and CDR2 SMNVEV (reference sequence). V shed 5 bases, J shed 4 bases, and the junction held 5 bases outside the gene matches. The length of the CDR3 is 13 residues.

V usage is TRBV5-1 and J usage is TRBJ1-5; D is perhaps TRBD1 (5 bases). CDR1 is SGHRS, CDR2 YFSETQ, per germline. This CDR3 is built from 15 residues. The ends were cut back, 3 bases at V and 0 bases at J, with 10 bases in the middle. The CDR3 DNA follows: TGCGCCAGCAGCTCGAAGACAGATAGCAATCAGCCCCAGCATTTT. The encoded protein is CASSSKTDSNQPQHF.

The chain couples TRBV21-1 to TRBJ1-5. TRBV21-1 is deemed a pseudogene. The CDR3 spans 20 residues. The DNA for the CDR3 is TGTGCCAGCAGCAAACCCCGACCCAGAAAAGAAGACTTTAGCAATCAGCCCCAGCATTTT. It specifies CASSKPRPRKEDFSNQPQHF.

This chain uses TRBV11-3 with TRBJ2-5; maybe TRBD2 (5 bases). There are 13 residues in the CDR3. From germline, CDR1 is SGHNT and CDR2 YENEEA. The V gene lost 6 bases and the J gene lost 3 bases, with 11 bases spanning the gap. The CDR3 sequence is CASRPAGEETQYF. The CDR3 DNA is TGTGCCAGCAGGCCCGCCGGGGAAGAGACCCAGTACTTC.

The chain carries TRBV28 and TRBJ1-1, with 8 bases identical to TRBD1. The V and J ends lost 4 bases and 0 bases, in that order; junction bases with no gene match: 7. Germline CDR1 reads MDHEN; CDR2 reads SYDVKM. The CDR3 has 16 amino acids. The CDR3 loop reads CASSSARTGLNTEAFF. The CDR3 nucleotides are TGTGCCAGCAGTTCAGCTCGGACAGGGTTGAACACTGAAGCTTTCTTT.

This clone was counted once. The chain links TRBV11-2 to TRBJ2-7, with 7 nucleotides matching TRBD2. Per the germline V gene, CDR1 is SGHAT and CDR2 is FQNNGV. The V segment lost 3 bases and the J segment 0 bases; nucleotides outside the gene matches: 5. This CDR3 spans 15 amino acids. As DNA, the CDR3 is TGTGCCAGCAGCTTCGGGGGGTCGAGCTCCTACGAGCAGTACTTC. This translates into CASSFGGSSSYEQYF.